This passage covers 15 T cell receptor beta chains from one sample sequenced in a study of blood T cells in healthy people across ages (dated by TCRdb to the mid-2010s). Preparation of the library involved 5' RACE. The sequencing machine was an Illumina HiSeq 2500. A second PCR of roughly 7 to 12 cycles was run with a J-beta primer mix and a sample-barcoded 5' primer. TCRdb reworked the public reads: Q25 trimming with fastp, MiXCR clone assembly, productive beta chains retained. CDR3 protein sequences are deduplicated, and each keeps its most common genes and DNA. This sample holds 500,000 to 650,000 distinct CDR3 sequences; over 25% were observed only once. The ten most abundant clones make up over 3.5% of the sample. In addition, the sample was reused for a study of T cells of mothers and their children.

Sequencing was performed on blood. The receptors come from a boy aged 2 to 10 in good health.

In its sample, this clonotype was seen a few times. The chain has TRBV7-2 and TRBJ2-4; D may correspond to TRBD1 or TRBD2 (5 bases each). Germline V gene data show CDR1 as SGHTA and CDR2 as FQGNSA. The CDR3 covers 16 residues. The V and J ends lost 4 bases and 0 bases respectively, with 13 bases between them. The CDR3 DNA follows: TGTGCCAGCAGCTCCGGGGCCTTACTAGCCAAAAACATTCAGTACTTC. Translation: CASSSGALLAKNIQYF.

This clonotype has a handful of counts. The chain joins TRBV27 to TRBJ2-1, with TRBD1 matching 7 bases. The CDR3 contains 18 residues. CDR1 is MNHEY, CDR2 SMNVEV, per germline (reference sequence). The trim removed 2 bases at V and 4 bases at J, leaving 14 bases unmatched. The DNA for the CDR3 is TGTGCCAGCAGTTTAGATCCTCTCGTAGGGGACAGATACAATGAGCAGTTCTTC. Its translation is CASSLDPLVGDRYNEQFF.

This chain joins TRBV9 and TRBJ2-4, with D possibly being TRBD2 (6 bases). Germline CDR1 is SGDLS and CDR2 is YYNGEE. The germline V and J ends were trimmed by 4 bases and 3 bases, with 14 bases remaining between them. There are 15 residues in the CDR3. The CDR3: CASSPVGGLKNIQYF. The CDR3, as DNA: TGTGCCAGCAGCCCCGTCGGGGGTCTCAAAAACATTCAGTACTTC.

The gene calls are TRBV7-9 and TRBJ2-7; D is unclear. Germline loops: CDR1 SEHNR, CDR2 FQNEAQ (reference sequence). The V and J ends lost 0 bases and 3 bases respectively, with 6 bases between them. The CDR3 length is 13 residues. CDR3 DNA sequence: TGTGCCAGCAGCTTAGCCAGGCGCTACGAGCAGTACTTC. Amino acid sequence: CASSLARRYEQYF.

This clonotype showed up just a few times. The chain is built from TRBV12-3 or TRBV12-4 and TRBJ2-1; possible D gene TRBD2, 5 bases. CDR3 length equals 16 residues. Trimming cost V 3 bases and J 0 bases, with 12 bases left between them. The CDR3 nucleotides are TGTGCCAGCAGTTTTTACACGGGAACCTCCTACAATGAGCAGTTCTTC. It codes for CASSFYTGTSYNEQFF.

CDR3 nucleotide sequence: TGTGCCAGCAGTTTAAGTGGGAGCGCGCTCTACGAGCAGTACTTC. This codes for CASSLSGSALYEQYF. The chain employs TRBV27 and TRBJ2-7, with D possibly matching TRBD2 (5 bases). V was trimmed by 2 bases and J by 3 bases, leaving 14 bases between them. The germline gives CDR1 MNHEY, CDR2 SMNVEV (reference sequence). The CDR3 runs 15 residues.

The gene calls are TRBV7-2 and TRBJ1-1, with D tentatively TRBD1 (5 bases). This CDR3 comprises 15 residues. The germline V gene encodes CDR1 SGHTA and CDR2 FQGNSA. Trimming left V 5 bases short and J 7 bases short, with 20 bases between. The CDR3 sequence: CASSKDRDQLGEAFF. CDR3 nucleotide sequence: TGTGCCAGCAGCAAGGACCGGGACCAACTAGGTGAAGCTTTCTTT.

The CDR3 loop reads CASSPVPMGSQETQYF. In DNA form, the CDR3 reads TGTGCCAGCAGCCCGGTACCTATGGGAAGTCAAGAGACCCAGTACTTC. The rearrangement joins TRBV11-2 to TRBJ2-5; no reliable D call. The CDR3 runs 16 residues. Trimming pared 5 bases from V and 2 bases from J, leaving 18 bases between. Germline assignment: CDR1 SGHAT and CDR2 FQNNGV.

The chain carries TRBV4-1 and TRBJ2-7; D may be TRBD2 (6 bases). Trimming removed 5 bases from V and 2 bases from J, with 10 bases in between. Germline loops: CDR1 MGHRA, CDR2 YSYEKL. The CDR3 sequence is 13 residues long. For the CDR3, the DNA is TGCGCCAGCAGCAAGGGACTTGCCTACGAGCAGTACTTC. It is translated as CASSKGLAYEQYF.

This clonotype was observed a few times. The chain employs TRBV12-5 and TRBJ2-3; D is perhaps TRBD1 (5 bases). Trimming removed 4 bases from V and 2 bases from J, with 16 bases in between. Germline values: CDR1 LGHNT, CDR2 FRNRAP. The CDR3 is made up of 16 amino acids. CDR3 DNA: TGTGCTAGTGGTTCTCCCAGGGTGGGGAACACAGATACGCAGTATTTT. Its protein is CASGSPRVGNTDTQYF.

The chain employs TRBV27 and TRBJ2-1; tentatively, D is TRBD1 (6 bases). CDR3 size: 14 residues. V was shortened by 2 bases and J by 8 bases, with 13 bases between the two germline ends. The germline gives CDR1 MNHEY, CDR2 SMNVEV (reference sequence). The CDR3 nucleotides are TGTGCCAGCAGTTTAACCCGGGACAACGATGAGCAGTTCTTC. Translation gives CASSLTRDNDEQFF.

The chain recombines TRBV5-1 with TRBJ1-4, with D perhaps matching TRBD1 (6 bases). V was trimmed by 4 bases and J by 2 bases, leaving 12 bases between them. The CDR3 contains 15 residues. Germline CDR1 SGHRS, CDR2 YFSETQ. CDR3 DNA sequence: TGCGCCAGCAGCCGAGTTCAGGGGACTAATGAAAAACTGTTTTTT. Translation gives CASSRVQGTNEKLFF.

This chain joins TRBV20-1 and TRBJ2-5; 11 positions agree with TRBD2. From germline, CDR1 is DFQATT and CDR2 SNEGSKA (reference sequence). The CDR3 covers 13 residues. The V and J ends lost 7 bases and 7 bases, in that order; junction bases with no gene match: 8. The CDR3 nucleotides are TGCAGTGTCCAGACTAGCGGGGAGGGGACCCAGTACTTC. Amino acids: CSVQTSGEGTQYF.

This clonotype turned up a few times. The gene calls are TRBV5-5 and TRBJ2-5; no reliable D call. TRBJ2-7 explains the end of the DNA better; the J call may be wrong. From germline, CDR1 is SGHKS and CDR2 YYEKEE (reference sequence). The CDR3 sequence is 13 residues long. The CDR3 nucleotides read TGTGCCAGCAGCTTAGGCGGTTCCGGCGAGCAGTACTTC. Amino acid sequence: CASSLGGSGEQYF.

This clonotype was seen more than once but under ten times. The rearrangement links TRBV27 to TRBJ1-6, with 9 bases matching TRBD1. Trimming took 9 bases from V and 9 from J; bases not matched to a gene: 18. Germline loops: CDR1 MNHEY, CDR2 SMNVEV (reference sequence). The CDR3 contains 17 residues. The CDR3 loop is CARNPTQGTGRSSPLHF. DNA for the CDR3: TGTGCCAGAAACCCTACCCAGGGGACAGGGAGAAGTTCACCCCTCCACTTT.